Listed below are T cell receptor beta chains from one sample, sequenced in a study of follicular helper T cells after annual influenza vaccination. Here immunoSEQ multiplex PCR was the method, and the copy in TCRdb shows in-frame clones only, minus some. The sample holds thousands of clones, 82% seen once. Sequencing used CXCR5+ CD38- circulating T follicular helper cells from blood, obtained 7 days after influenza vaccination. The receptor set was obtained from an adult who received the influenza vaccine. The CDR3 runs from the conserved cysteine through the conserved F or W. D genes are given only for firm matches. Rows may omit the clone size; those that give it use once, few, many or a size class.

clone size	V gene	J gene	D gene	CDR3 protein	CDR3 DNA
-	TRBV4-2	TRBJ2-2	-	CASSQDKLSGELFF	TGTGCCAGCAGCCAAGATAAGCTATCCGGGGAGCTGTTTTTT
-	TRBV27	TRBJ1-2	TRBD1	CASSLFATGGAGGGYTF	TGTGCCAGCAGTTTATTCGCGACAGGGGGCGCGGGTGGAGGCTACACCTTC
-	TRBV6-5	TRBJ2-1	-	CATKGDLNRDEQFF	TGTGCCACCAAAGGGGATTTGAATAGAGATGAGCAGTTCTTC
once	TRBV2	TRBJ2-2	-	CASRRDVGGGELFF	TGTGCCAGCAGGAGGGACGTCGGTGGCGGGGAGCTGTTTTTT
-	TRBV29-1	TRBJ2-7	TRBD1	CSILRDRGYEQYF	TGCAGCATACTCCGGGACAGGGGCTACGAGCAGTACTTC
-	TRBV5-8	TRBJ1-5	-	CASSLTGPQPQHF	TGTGCCAGCAGCTTGACAGGACCTCAGCCCCAGCATTTT
-	TRBV9	TRBJ1-1	-	CASSARASNTEAFF	TGTGCCAGCAGCGCCAGGGCTTCGAACACTGAAGCTTTCTTT
-	TRBV19	TRBJ1-6	-	CATGVDYPLHF	TGTGCCACCGGCGTAGATTACCCCCTCCACTTT
-	TRBV7-8	TRBJ1-5	-	CASSFFQSSNQPQHF	TGTGCCAGCAGCTTCTTCCAGTCTAGCAATCAGCCCCAGCATTTT
-	TRBV5-1	TRBJ2-3	-	CASSLRQIHTDTQYF	TGCGCCAGCAGCTTAAGACAGATCCACACAGATACGCAGTATTTT
-	TRBV6-5	TRBJ1-6	-	CASSYSRDSPLHF	TGTGCCAGCAGTTACTCGAGGGATTCACCCCTCCACTTT
-	TRBV2	TRBJ1-5	-	CASSSQGKGQPQHF	TGTGCCAGCAGTTCACAGGGTAAAGGTCAGCCCCAGCATTTT
few	TRBV6-5	TRBJ2-1	-	CASSYAGGKQFF	TGTGCCAGCAGTTACGCCGGGGGTAAGCAGTTCTTC
-	TRBV10-1	TRBJ2-2	-	CASSAAGTGELFF	TGCGCCAGCAGTGCCGCGGGGACCGGGGAGCTGTTTTTT
-	TRBV5-1	TRBJ2-1	-	CAPPCEGNEQFF	TGCGCCCCGCCCTGCGAGGGCAATGAGCAGTTCTTC
-	TRBV28	TRBJ1-6	TRBD1	CASRLPGQVDSPLHF	TGTGCCAGCAGGCTGCCGGGACAGGTAGATTCACCCCTCCACTTT
-	TRBV5-1	TRBJ1-6	-	CASSFEGSDSPLHF	TGCGCCAGCAGCTTTGAGGGCTCGGATTCACCCCTCCACTTT
once	TRBV6-1	TRBJ1-3	-	CASSQGRNTIYF	TGTGCCAGCAGTCAGGGCCGAAACACCATATATTTT
-	TRBV5-5	TRBJ2-4	-	CASSLVTPRDLDIQYF	TGTGCCAGCAGCTTGGTGACCCCCCGGGATTTGGACATTCAGTACTTC
-	TRBV2	TRBJ2-1	TRBD2	CASSVTSGDNEQFF	TGTGCCAGCAGTGTAACTAGCGGGGACAATGAGCAGTTCTTC
-	TRBV4-1	TRBJ2-7	-	CASSQEPLPGVDEQYF	TGCGCCAGCAGCCAAGAACCCCTGCCAGGGGTCGACGAGCAGTACTTC
once	TRBV5-6	TRBJ1-1	TRBD1	CASSPGQGSAFF	TGTGCCAGCAGCCCCGGACAGGGTTCGGCTTTCTTT
-	TRBV4-2	TRBJ2-7	TRBD1	CASSQAQGESYEQYF	TGTGCCAGCAGCCAAGCTCAGGGGGAGTCCTACGAGCAGTACTTC
-	TRBV28	TRBJ1-5	-	CASSLFGRERASNQPQHF	TGTGCCAGCAGTTTGTTCGGCAGGGAAAGGGCGAGCAATCAGCCCCAGCATTTT
-	TRBV6-1	TRBJ2-7	-	CASRGMGRQLGEQYF	TGTGCCAGCAGAGGTATGGGGCGTCAACTGGGGGAGCAGTACTTC
-	TRBV30	TRBJ1-4	TRBD1	CAWSYGQGGNEKLFF	TGTGCCTGGAGTTACGGACAGGGAGGTAATGAAAAACTGTTTTTT
once	TRBV7-9	TRBJ2-1	TRBD2	CASSLYTGTSPGEQFF	TGTGCCAGCAGCTTATACACCGGGACTAGCCCCGGTGAGCAGTTCTTC
-	TRBV18	TRBJ2-1	-	CASSPPDGLWGNEQFF	TGTGCCAGCTCACCTCCTGACGGCCTTTGGGGCAATGAGCAGTTCTTC
few	TRBV28	TRBJ1-2	-	CASSPWGRGEVNYGYTF	TGTGCCAGCAGCCCTTGGGGGCGGGGAGAGGTAAACTATGGCTACACCTTC
-	TRBV6-1	TRBJ2-7	-	CASSERTLSYEQYF	TGTGCCAGCAGTGAACGGACCCTCTCCTACGAGCAGTACTTC
few	TRBV28	TRBJ2-5	-	CASRPGHRKGETQYF	TGTGCCAGCAGGCCAGGACACAGGAAGGGAGAGACCCAGTACTTC
-	TRBV28	TRBJ1-5	-	CASREGGRNQPQHF	TGTGCCAGCAGAGAAGGCGGGCGCAATCAGCCCCAGCATTTT
-	TRBV5-4	TRBJ1-3	-	CASSLDPALSGNTIYF	TGTGCCAGCAGCTTGGACCCGGCACTCTCTGGAAACACCATATATTTT
few	TRBV15	TRBJ2-7	-	CATSRDPTATEQYF	TGTGCCACCAGCAGAGATCCCACCGCCACCGAGCAGTACTTC
-	TRBV28	TRBJ2-3	TRBD2	CASSSPGGSVSDTQYF	TGTGCCAGCAGTTCCCCCGGGGGGTCAGTCTCCGATACGCAGTATTTT
-	TRBV2	TRBJ1-5	-	CASGGGARDNQPQHF	TGTGCCAGCGGAGGAGGGGCGAGGGACAATCAGCCCCAGCATTTT
-	TRBV11-2	TRBJ1-1	-	CASSLGFPRGTEAFF	TGTGCCAGCAGCTTAGGGTTCCCTCGGGGCACTGAAGCTTTCTTT
-	TRBV23-1	TRBJ2-5	-	CASRVEEVRETQYF	TGCGCCAGCAGGGTTGAGGAGGTGAGAGAGACCCAGTACTTC
-	TRBV5-5	TRBJ2-7	-	CASSLAGGDSYEQYF	TGTGCCAGCAGCTTGGCGGGGGGGGACAGCTACGAGCAGTACTTC
-	TRBV19	TRBJ1-5	-	CASSIDYRPLRNQPQHF	TGTGCCAGTAGTATAGATTATCGGCCTCTTAGGAATCAGCCCCAGCATTTT
once	TRBV9	TRBJ1-3	-	CASSVRDNSGNTIYF	TGTGCCAGCAGCGTACGGGACAACTCTGGAAACACCATATATTTT
few	TRBV7-6	TRBJ2-5	TRBD2	CASSKQTSPLGTQYF	TGTGCCAGCAGCAAACAGACTAGCCCGCTGGGGACCCAGTACTTC
once	TRBV18	TRBJ2-1	-	CASSPGQISYNEQFF	TGTGCCAGCTCACCCGGACAGATCTCCTACAATGAGCAGTTCTTC
-	TRBV7-9	TRBJ1-1	-	CASSRTPDEAFF	TGTGCCAGCAGCCGGACACCCGATGAAGCTTTCTTT
-	TRBV28	TRBJ1-2	-	CASSLRVFYGYTF	TGTGCCAGCAGCCTCCGAGTCTTCTATGGCTACACCTTC
-	TRBV30	TRBJ1-6	-	CAWRPQQNSPLHF	TGTGCCTGGCGCCCTCAGCAGAATTCACCCCTCCACTTT